This TCR beta chain was captured by sequencing in a study of PD-1 blockade in classical Hodgkin lymphoma (dated by TCRdb to 2018 to 2021). Study-level background: Nivolumab dosing was 3 mg/kg intravenously every 2 weeks, continuing until either disease progression or unacceptable toxicity. The study used CyTOF and TCR beta sequencing to define a peripheral blood immune signature of response to PD-1 blockade in classical Hodgkin lymphoma.

Genomic DNA was extracted with the Qiagen DNeasy kit from unsorted PBMCs and from negatively selected CD4+ and CD8+ fractions. TCR beta CDR3 regions were amplified by immunoSEQ multiplex PCR using primers annealing to V and J segments. A synthetic immune receptor repertoire was used to minimize amplification bias, and any residual bias was removed computationally once sequencing was done. Turning to the authors' computational methods: Custom Python scripts were used to quantify repertoire diversity as the Shannon entropy index. Unsorted, CD4+ and CD8+ repertoires were analyzed separately, except in combined analyses where CD4+ and CD8+ sequences were merged in silico. A clone was considered expanded if an increase in frequency of at least 2-fold after treatment relative to C1D1 was found, and a pseudocount of 0.5 was applied to clones undetected at baseline. Clones with 0 or 1 copy at C1D1 were defined as singleton clones, while clones with 2 or more copies were defined as non-singleton clones. Clones expanded in unsorted samples were labelled as CD4+, CD8+ or unknown by matching protein sequences in sorted samples from the same patient. Wilcoxon tests on paired samples were used to test diversity changes from C1D1 to C4D1. TCRdb provides this immuneACCESS table in a form limited to in-frame rearrangements. Some clones are lacking; in checked studies, under half of them reflect an unresolved V gene, and why the rest are absent is not known. For V, J and clone size, that table is used; D and trimming come from the DNA. The sample profile shows roughly 11,000 clones; roughly 84% of them were found once. 30% to 40% of the sample comes from the top ten.

Results the study describes overall, beyond this receptor: The study was restricted to a single clinical trial cohort, and the causes of repertoire differences, possibly disease activity or prior therapy, were left undefined. Baseline TCR diversity was reported to be lower in newly diagnosed patients than in healthy donors, and even lower in relapsed/refractory patients. Baseline diversity similar to that of newly diagnosed patients was observed in trial patients achieving complete response, whereas significantly lower diversity was observed in partial responders and progressors. Lower diversity was observed in patients in whom nivolumab was started less than 1 year after ASCT, and these patients were excluded from later analyses so that confounding by immune reconstitution would be avoided. By C4D1, a significant rise was seen in CD4+ TCR diversity but not in CD8+ TCR diversity (p=0.0027 vs p=0.16), and the rise was most apparent among complete responders (p=0.02).

The V and J ends are trimmed by 2 bases and 0 bases, leaving 17 bases between them. Including the terminal cysteine and phenylalanine, the CDR3 comprises 18 residues. This entry keeps only the CDR3 DNA: 54 bases, framed from base 1. The germline V gene provides CDR1 MNHNS and CDR2 SASEGT. For this clone: Its target antigen remains unknown. No much larger clonotype is one base removed from it; base qualities were not supplied.

Taken with the paper, the label for time point translates to: cycle 1 day 1 (C1D1), immediately before nivolumab initiation. All trial patients had relapsed after autologous stem cell transplantation, with cohorts A, B and C differing in prior brentuximab vedotin exposure. A Miltenyi CD8+ T cell isolation kit was used for magnetic negative selection to purify CD8+ T cells from thawed PBMCs. A total of about 51 patients with relapsed/refractory classical Hodgkin lymphoma made up the trial cohort, and each patient's best overall response was complete response, partial response or progressive disease. Single-agent nivolumab was administered to trial patients in the multi-cohort phase II CheckMate 205 trial. An independent review committee assessed best overall response by applying the 2007 International Working Group response criteria. Trial PBMCs were obtained immediately prior to nivolumab initiation (C1D1) and on therapy at cycle 2 day 1 and cycle 4 day 1. Peripheral blood was collected in 8 mL Vacutainer Cell Preparation Tubes, from which PBMCs were isolated by centrifugation and then cryopreserved. Purified CD4+ and CD8+ fractions were prepared only for cases in which an additional PBMC sample was available. On LS columns in a quadroMACS separator, the magnetically labelled cells were depleted, and the flow-through was collected as the purified fraction.

This receptor was obtained from a human donor with classical Hodgkin lymphoma. The source was CD8+ T cells from blood, collected at baseline. The chain couples TRBV6-1 to TRBJ1-5; TRBD1 might be the D gene, on 5 matching bases. The CDR3 has the sequence CASSERGTIYYSNQPQHF. The sequenced DNA is TGTGCCAGCAGTGAACGGGGGACGATCTACTATAGCAATCAGCCCCAGCATTTT.